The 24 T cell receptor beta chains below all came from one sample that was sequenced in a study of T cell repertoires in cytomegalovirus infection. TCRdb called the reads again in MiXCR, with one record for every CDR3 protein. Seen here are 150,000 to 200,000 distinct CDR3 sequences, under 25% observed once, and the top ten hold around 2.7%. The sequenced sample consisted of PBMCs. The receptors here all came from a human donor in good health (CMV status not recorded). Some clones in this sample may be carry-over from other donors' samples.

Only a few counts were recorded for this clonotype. DNA for the CDR3: TGTGCCAGCAGTCCTGAGTGGGAGCTGTTTTTT. Translated: CASSPEWELFF. The chain combines TRBV6-1 with TRBJ2-2, with unresolved D. The CDR3 covers 11 residues. V was shortened by 5 bases and J by 9 bases, with 7 bases between the two germline ends. In germline, CDR1 is MNHNS, CDR2 SASEGT.

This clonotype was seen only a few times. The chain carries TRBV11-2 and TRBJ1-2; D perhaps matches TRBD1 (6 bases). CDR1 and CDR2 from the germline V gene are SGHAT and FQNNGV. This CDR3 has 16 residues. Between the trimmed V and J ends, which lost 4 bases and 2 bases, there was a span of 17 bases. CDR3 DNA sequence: TGTGCCAGCAGCTCATGGTGGGACAACACAAACTATGGCTACACCTTC. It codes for CASSSWWDNTNYGYTF.

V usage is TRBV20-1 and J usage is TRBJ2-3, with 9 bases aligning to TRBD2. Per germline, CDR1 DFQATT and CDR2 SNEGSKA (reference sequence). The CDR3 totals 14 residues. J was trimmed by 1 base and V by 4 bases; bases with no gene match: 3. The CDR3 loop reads CSAIGGRGTDTQYF. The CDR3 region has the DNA TGCAGTGCTATAGGCGGGAGGGGCACAGATACGCAGTATTTT.

CDR3 loop: CASSSLGQGDAYEQYF. The CDR3 region has the DNA TGTGCCAGCAGTTCCCTCGGACAGGGGGACGCCTACGAGCAGTACTTC. The chain carries TRBV12-3 or TRBV12-4 and TRBJ2-7; TRBD1 aligns across 10 bases. With V trimmed by 4 bases and J by 2 bases, 8 bases remained unmatched. CDR3 length equals 16 residues.

The CDR3 nucleotides are TGTGCCAGCAGCATTCAAGCGGACGGACGGGGCTACACCTTC. Amino acids: CASSIQADGRGYTF. The genes are TRBV7-2 and TRBJ1-2; D gene unclear. The V gene's germline CDR1 is SGHTA and CDR2 FQGNSA. The CDR3 totals 14 residues. Trimming removed 5 bases from V and 8 bases from J, with 18 bases in between.

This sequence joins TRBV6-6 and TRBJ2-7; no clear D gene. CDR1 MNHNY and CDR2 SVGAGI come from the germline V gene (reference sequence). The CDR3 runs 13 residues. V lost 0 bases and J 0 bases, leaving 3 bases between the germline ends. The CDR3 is CASSYSSSYEQYF. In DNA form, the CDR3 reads TGTGCCAGCAGTTACTCGAGCTCCTACGAGCAGTACTTC.

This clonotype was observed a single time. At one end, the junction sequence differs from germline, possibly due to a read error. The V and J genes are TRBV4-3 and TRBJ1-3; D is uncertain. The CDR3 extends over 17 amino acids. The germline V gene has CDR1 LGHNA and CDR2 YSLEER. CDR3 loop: CASSQDPASYSENTIYF. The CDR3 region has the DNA TGCGCCAGCAGCCAAGATCCAGCCAGCTACTCTGAAAACACCATATATTTT.

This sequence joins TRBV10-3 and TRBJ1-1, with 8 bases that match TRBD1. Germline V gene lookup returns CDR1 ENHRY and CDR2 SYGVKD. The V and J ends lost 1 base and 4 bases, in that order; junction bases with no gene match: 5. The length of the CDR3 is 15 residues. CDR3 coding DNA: TGTGCCATCAGTGAGTTATCACAGGGGGGCACTGAAGCTTTCTTT. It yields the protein CAISELSQGGTEAFF.

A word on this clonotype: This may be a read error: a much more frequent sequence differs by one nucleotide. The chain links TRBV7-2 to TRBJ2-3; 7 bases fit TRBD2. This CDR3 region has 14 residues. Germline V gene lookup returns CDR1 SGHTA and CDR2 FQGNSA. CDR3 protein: CACSLQSGNDAQYF. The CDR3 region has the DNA TGTGCCTGCAGCTTGCAGAGCGGGAACGACGCGCAGTATTTT.

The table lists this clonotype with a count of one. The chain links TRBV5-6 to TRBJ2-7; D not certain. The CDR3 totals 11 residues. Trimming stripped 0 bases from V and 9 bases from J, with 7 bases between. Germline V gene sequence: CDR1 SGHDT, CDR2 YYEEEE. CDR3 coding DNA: TGTGCCAGCAGCTTGGATGGCGGGCAGTACTTC. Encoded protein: CASSLDGGQYF.

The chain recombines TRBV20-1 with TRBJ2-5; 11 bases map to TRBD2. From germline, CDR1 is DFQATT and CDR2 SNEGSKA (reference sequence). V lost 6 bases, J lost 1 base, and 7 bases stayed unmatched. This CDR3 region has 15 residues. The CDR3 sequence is CSATLAGGPQETQYF. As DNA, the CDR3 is TGCAGTGCAACCCTAGCGGGGGGCCCCCAAGAGACCCAGTACTTC.

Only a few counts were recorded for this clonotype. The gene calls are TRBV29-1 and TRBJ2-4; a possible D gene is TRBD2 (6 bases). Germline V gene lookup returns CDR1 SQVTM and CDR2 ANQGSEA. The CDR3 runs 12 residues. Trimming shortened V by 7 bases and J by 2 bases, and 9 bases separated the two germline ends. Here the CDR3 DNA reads TGCAGCGGGAGGGTTACCAAAAACATTCAGTACTTC. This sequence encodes CSGRVTKNIQYF.

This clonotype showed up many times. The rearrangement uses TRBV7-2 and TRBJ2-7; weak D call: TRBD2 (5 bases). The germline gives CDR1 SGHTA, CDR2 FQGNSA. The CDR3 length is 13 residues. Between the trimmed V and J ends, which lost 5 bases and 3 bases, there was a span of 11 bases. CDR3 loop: CASSTSGFYEQYF. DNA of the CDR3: TGTGCCAGCAGCACCAGCGGTTTCTACGAGCAGTACTTC.

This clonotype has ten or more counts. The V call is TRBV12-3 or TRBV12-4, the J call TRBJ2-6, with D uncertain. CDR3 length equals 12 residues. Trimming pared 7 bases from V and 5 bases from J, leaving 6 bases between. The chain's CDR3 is CASTPRANVLTF. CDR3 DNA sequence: TGTGCCAGCACCCCAAGGGCCAACGTCCTGACTTTC.

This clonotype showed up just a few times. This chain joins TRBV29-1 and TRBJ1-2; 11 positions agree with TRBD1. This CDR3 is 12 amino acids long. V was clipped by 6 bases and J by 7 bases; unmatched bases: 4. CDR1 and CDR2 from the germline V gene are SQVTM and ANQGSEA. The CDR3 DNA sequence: TGCAGCGTGGAGGACAGGGGGCTTGGCTACACCTTC. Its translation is CSVEDRGLGYTF.

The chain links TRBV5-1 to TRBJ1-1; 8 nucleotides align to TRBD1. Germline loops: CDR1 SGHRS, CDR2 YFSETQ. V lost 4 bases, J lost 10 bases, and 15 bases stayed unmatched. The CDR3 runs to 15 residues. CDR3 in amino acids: CASSPPGQAVPRAFF. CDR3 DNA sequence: TGCGCCAGCAGCCCGCCGGGACAGGCCGTACCCCGAGCTTTCTTT.

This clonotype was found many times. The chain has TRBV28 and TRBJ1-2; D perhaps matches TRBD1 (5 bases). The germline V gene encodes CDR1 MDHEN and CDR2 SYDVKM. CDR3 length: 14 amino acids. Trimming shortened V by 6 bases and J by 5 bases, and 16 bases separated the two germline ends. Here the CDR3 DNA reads TGTGCCAGCAGGGAGGGACGGAAAGTGTATGGCTACACCTTC. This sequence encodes CASREGRKVYGYTF.

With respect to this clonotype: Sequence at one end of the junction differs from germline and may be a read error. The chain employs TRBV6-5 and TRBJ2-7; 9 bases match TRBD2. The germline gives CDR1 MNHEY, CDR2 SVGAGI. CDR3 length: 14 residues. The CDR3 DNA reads TGTGCCTGCAGAGGACTAGCGTCCTCCTACGAGCAGTACTTC. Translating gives CACRGLASSYEQYF.

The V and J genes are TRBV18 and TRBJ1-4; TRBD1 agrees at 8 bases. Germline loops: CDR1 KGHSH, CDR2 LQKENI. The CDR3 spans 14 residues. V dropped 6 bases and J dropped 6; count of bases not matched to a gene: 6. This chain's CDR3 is CASSRGQGDEKLFF. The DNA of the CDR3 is TGTGCCAGCTCCCGAGGACAGGGAGATGAAAAACTGTTTTTT.

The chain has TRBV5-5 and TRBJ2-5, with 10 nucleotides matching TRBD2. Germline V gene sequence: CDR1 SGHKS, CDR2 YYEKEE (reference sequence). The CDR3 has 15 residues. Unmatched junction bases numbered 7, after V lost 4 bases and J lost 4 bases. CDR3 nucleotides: TGTGCCAGCAGCCAGGGACTAGCGAAGGGAGAGACCCAGTACTTC. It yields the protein CASSQGLAKGETQYF.

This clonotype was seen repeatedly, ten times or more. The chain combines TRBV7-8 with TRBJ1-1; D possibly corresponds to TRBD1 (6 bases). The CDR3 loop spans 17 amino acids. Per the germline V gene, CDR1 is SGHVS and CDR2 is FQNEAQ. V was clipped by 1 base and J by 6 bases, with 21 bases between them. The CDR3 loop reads CASSLVSRGKGSAEAFF. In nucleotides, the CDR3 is TGTGCCAGCAGCTTAGTTTCTAGGGGGAAAGGTTCCGCTGAAGCTTTCTTT. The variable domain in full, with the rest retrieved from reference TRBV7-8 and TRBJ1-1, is GAGVSQSPRYKVAKRGQDVALRCDPISGHVSLFWYQQALGQGPEFLTYFQNEAQLDKSGLPSDRFFAERPEGSVSTLKIQRTQQEDSAVYLCASSLVSRGKGSAEAFFGQGTRLTVV.

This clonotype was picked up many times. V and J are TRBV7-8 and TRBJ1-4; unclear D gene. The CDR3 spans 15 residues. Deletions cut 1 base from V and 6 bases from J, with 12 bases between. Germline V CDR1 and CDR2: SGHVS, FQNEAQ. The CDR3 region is CASSLVSGFDEKLFF. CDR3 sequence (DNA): TGTGCCAGCAGCTTAGTGTCCGGGTTTGATGAAAAACTGTTTTTT. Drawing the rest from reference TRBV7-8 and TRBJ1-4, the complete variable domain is GAGVSQSPRYKVAKRGQDVALRCDPISGHVSLFWYQQALGQGPEFLTYFQNEAQLDKSGLPSDRFFAERPEGSVSTLKIQRTQQEDSAVYLCASSLVSGFDEKLFFGSGTQLSVL.

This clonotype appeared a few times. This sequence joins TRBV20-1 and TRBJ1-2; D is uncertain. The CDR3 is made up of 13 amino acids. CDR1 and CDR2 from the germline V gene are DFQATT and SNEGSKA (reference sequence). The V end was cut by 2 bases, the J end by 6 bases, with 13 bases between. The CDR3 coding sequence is TGCAGTGCTAGACAGGAATCTTCCCATGGCTACACCTTC. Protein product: CSARQESSHGYTF.

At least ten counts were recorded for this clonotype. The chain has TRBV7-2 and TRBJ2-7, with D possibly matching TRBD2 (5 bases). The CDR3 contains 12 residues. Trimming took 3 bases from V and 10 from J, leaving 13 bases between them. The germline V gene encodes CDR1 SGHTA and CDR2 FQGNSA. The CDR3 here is CASSLGTGTQYF. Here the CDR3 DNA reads TGTGCCAGCAGCTTGGGAACGGGAACCCAGTACTTC. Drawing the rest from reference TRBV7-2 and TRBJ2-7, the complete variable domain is GAGVSQSPSNKVTEKGKDVELRCDPISGHTALYWYRQSLGQGLEFLIYFQGNSAPDKSGLPSDRFSAERTGGSVSTLTIQRTQQEDSAVYLCASSLGTGTQYFGPGTRLTVT.